Listed below are T cell receptor beta chains from one sample, sequenced in a study of cytomegalovirus exposure and HLA in healthy donors. TCRdb's table, derived via immunoSEQ multiplex PCR, lists solely in-frame clones and lacks some. The table records some 150,000 clones, 75% to 85% of them present only once. The material sequenced was PBMCs. These receptors were collected from a man between 45 and 60 years old in good health and CMV-seropositive. The CDR3 runs from the conserved cysteine through the conserved F or W. A D gene is named only where the DNA matches it firmly. Rows give clone size only sometimes, using once, few, many, or a class for an expanded clone.

J	V	size	D	DNA	CDR3
TRBJ2-2	TRBV9	-	TRBD2	TGTGCCAGCAGCCCTGGACTAGCGGGAGGCACCGGGGAGCTGTTTTTT	CASSPGLAGGTGELFF
TRBJ2-7	TRBV4-1	once	TRBD2	TGCGCCAGCAGCCAAGCCCCCGGGACTAGCGGGTCATACGAGCAGTACTTC	CASSQAPGTSGSYEQYF
TRBJ2-5	TRBV28	-	TRBD2	TGTGCCAGCAGTTTACTAGCGGGGGTCCTAGGGGAGACCCAGTACTTC	CASSLLAGVLGETQYF
TRBJ2-2	TRBV6-5	-	TRBD2	TGTGCCAGCAGTCTGGGGGGGGGCACCGGGGAGCTGTTTTTT	CASSLGGGTGELFF
TRBJ2-6	TRBV19	-	TRBD2	TGTGCCAGTAGTATGGCTAGCGGGAGGGTAGAAAAGGCCAACGTCCTGACTTTC	CASSMASGRVEKANVLTF
TRBJ1-3	TRBV5-4	-	TRBD1	TGTGCCAGCAGCCCAGGGGGACCTGGAAACACCATATATTTT	CASSPGGPGNTIYF
TRBJ2-1	TRBV30	few	-	TGTGCCTGGAGTGTAGGGGGGGGCCCCCGAGATGAGCAGTTCTTC	CAWSVGGGPRDEQFF
TRBJ1-1	TRBV30	-	TRBD1	TGTGCCTGGGAGAGGACAGGGAACACTGAAGCTTTCTTT	CAWERTGNTEAFF
TRBJ1-1	TRBV5-8	-	-	TGTGCCAGCAGCTTTATTACGGGGAACACTGAAGCTTTCTTT	CASSFITGNTEAFF
TRBJ2-1	TRBV19	few	-	TGTGCCAGTAGTATCTCTAGCCTGGAGCAGTTCTTC	CASSISSLEQFF
TRBJ2-3	TRBV19	-	TRBD2	TGTGCCAGTAGTATAGGAGGAGCGGGAGGGCCGGATACGCAGTATTTT	CASSIGGAGGPDTQYF
TRBJ2-7	TRBV18	-	TRBD1	TGTGCCAGCTCACCAGGAAAAGGGACAGGGGGGTCCTACGAGCAGTACTTC	CASSPGKGTGGSYEQYF
TRBJ1-4	TRBV6-1	-	TRBD1	TGTGCCAGCAGTGGACCGGGACAGGCGGCTGAAAAACTGTTTTTT	CASSGPGQAAEKLFF
TRBJ1-3	TRBV18	-	TRBD1	TGTGCCAGCTCACTGGGACAGGGGGTCTCTGGAAACACCATATATTTT	CASSLGQGVSGNTIYF
TRBJ2-2	TRBV10-3	-	-	TGTGCCATCAGGATTGTGGGGGGGGCCGGGGGGGAGCTGTTTTTT	CAIRIVGGAGGELFF
TRBJ2-3	TRBV5-4	few	TRBD2	TGTGCCAGCAGCCGAGGTAGCGGGAGTGAGACAGATACGCAGTATTTT	CASSRGSGSETDTQYF
TRBJ2-7	TRBV27	few	TRBD1	TGTGCCAGCAGTCCACGAGGACAGGGGTGGTTATACGAGCAGTACTTC	CASSPRGQGWLYEQYF
TRBJ2-7	TRBV7-9	-	TRBD1	TGTGCCAGCAGACCGGGGACAGGTGCCTACGAGCAGTACTTC	CASRPGTGAYEQYF
TRBJ1-6	TRBV6-1	-	-	TGTGCCAGCAGTGAAACGGGGATTACACCCCTCCACTTT	CASSETGITPLHF
TRBJ2-3	TRBV4-2	-	TRBD2	TGTGCCAGCAGCCCACGGGTAGCGGGGACAGATACGCAGTATTTT	CASSPRVAGTDTQYF
TRBJ2-7	TRBV28	-	-	TGTGCCAGCAGTTTACCTTTAGGGGCCTACCCCCCTACGAGGCAGTACTTC	CASSLPLGAYPPTRQYF
TRBJ2-1	TRBV4-3	-	-	TGCGCCAGCAGCCAAGCCCCTGGCTTTGAGCAGTTCTTC	CASSQAPGFEQFF
TRBJ1-1	TRBV6-4	-	-	TGTGCCAGCAGCCTAACAGGGACCACTGAAGCTTTCTTT	CASSLTGTTEAFF
TRBJ2-7	TRBV7-3	few	TRBD2	TGTGCCAGCAGCTATAGCGGGGCAAGCTCCTACGAGCAGTACTTC	CASSYSGASSYEQYF
TRBJ1-2	TRBV7-6	-	-	TGTGCCAGCAGCTCAACGACGGGGGGGGGTTACTATGGCTACACCTTC	CASSSTTGGGYYGYTF
TRBJ1-2	TRBV2	-	TRBD1	TGTGCCAGCAGCGTACAGGGGCCCCTCTATGGCTACACCTTC	CASSVQGPLYGYTF
TRBJ2-1	TRBV10-3	few	TRBD2	TGTGCCATCAGTGCCACTCGGACTAGCGGGGGGTCTTACAATGAGCAGTTCTTC	CAISATRTSGGSYNEQFF
TRBJ1-6	TRBV9	once	TRBD1	TGTGCCAGCAGCGCCCGGGACAGGCCCTACCCAGCCCTCCACTTT	CASSARDRPYPALHF
TRBJ2-3	TRBV19	-	TRBD2	TGTGCCAGTAGTACCACTAGCGGGGTGTCCACAGATACGCAGTATTTT	CASSTTSGVSTDTQYF
TRBJ2-5	TRBV7-9	few	TRBD2	TGTGCCAGCAGCTTAGTACTAGCGGGAGGTACTCGCCAAGAGACCCAGTACTTC	CASSLVLAGGTRQETQYF
TRBJ1-5	TRBV6-5	-	TRBD1	TGTGCCAGCAGTAAGACAGGGGGCTCGTATCAGCCCCAGCATTTT	CASSKTGGSYQPQHF
TRBJ2-1	TRBV4-3	-	-	TGCGCCAGCAGCCAAGCTTGGGACGGGAGATGGAATGAGCAGTTCTTC	CASSQAWDGRWNEQFF
TRBJ2-6	TRBV6-5	-	-	TGTGCCAGCAGTTACTCGCACAGGTACAGCAACGTCCTGACTTTC	CASSYSHRYSNVLTF
TRBJ2-1	TRBV19	-	TRBD2	TGTGCCAGTAGTGGCGGGAGGGAGTACAATGAGCAGTTCTTC	CASSGGREYNEQFF
TRBJ1-5	TRBV11-3	-	-	TGTGCCAGCAGCCCCCCCGCGGGGGAGGAGGTCTATAGCAATCAGCCCCAGCATTTT	CASSPPAGEEVYSNQPQHF
TRBJ2-2	TRBV10-1	-	-	TGCGCCAGCAGTGAGTCGATTTTTGGGACATATGACACCGGGGAGCTGTTTTTT	CASSESIFGTYDTGELFF
TRBJ1-4	TRBV7-2	few	-	TGTGCCAGCAGCTCTGGACTTAAGGAAAAACTGTTTTTT	CASSSGLKEKLFF
TRBJ2-3	TRBV5-8	-	-	TGTGCCAGCACCTACAGGGCCACGCAGTATTTT	CASTYRATQYF